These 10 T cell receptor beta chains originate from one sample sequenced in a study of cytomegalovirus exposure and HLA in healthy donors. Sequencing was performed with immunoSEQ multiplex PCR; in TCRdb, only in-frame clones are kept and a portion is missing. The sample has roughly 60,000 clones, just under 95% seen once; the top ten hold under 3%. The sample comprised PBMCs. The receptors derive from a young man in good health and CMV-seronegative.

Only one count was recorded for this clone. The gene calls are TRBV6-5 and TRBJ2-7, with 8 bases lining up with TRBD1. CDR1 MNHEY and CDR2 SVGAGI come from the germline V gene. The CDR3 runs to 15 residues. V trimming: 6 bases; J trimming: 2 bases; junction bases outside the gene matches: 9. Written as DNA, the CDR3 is TGTGCCAGCAGCTCATCCGGGACAGGCGCCTACGAGCAGTACTTC. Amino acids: CASSSSGTGAYEQYF.

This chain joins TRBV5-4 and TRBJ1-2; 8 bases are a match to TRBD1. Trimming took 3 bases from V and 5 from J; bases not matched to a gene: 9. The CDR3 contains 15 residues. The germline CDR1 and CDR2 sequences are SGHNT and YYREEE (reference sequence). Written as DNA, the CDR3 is TGTGCCAGCAGCTCCGGATTAGACAGGGGTTATGGCTACACCTTC. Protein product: CASSSGLDRGYGYTF.

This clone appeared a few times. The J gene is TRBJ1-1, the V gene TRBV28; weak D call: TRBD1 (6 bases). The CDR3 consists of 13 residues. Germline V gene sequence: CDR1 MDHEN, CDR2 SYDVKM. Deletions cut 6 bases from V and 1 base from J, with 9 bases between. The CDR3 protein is CASRSGQNTEAFF. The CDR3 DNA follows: TGTGCCAGCAGGTCGGGACAGAACACTGAAGCTTTCTTT.

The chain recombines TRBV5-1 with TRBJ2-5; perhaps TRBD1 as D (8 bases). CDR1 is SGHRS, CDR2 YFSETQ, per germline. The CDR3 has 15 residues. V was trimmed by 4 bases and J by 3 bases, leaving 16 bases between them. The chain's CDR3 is CASSAQGGTKETQYF. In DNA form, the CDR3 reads TGCGCCAGCAGCGCACAGGGGGGGACGAAAGAGACCCAGTACTTC.

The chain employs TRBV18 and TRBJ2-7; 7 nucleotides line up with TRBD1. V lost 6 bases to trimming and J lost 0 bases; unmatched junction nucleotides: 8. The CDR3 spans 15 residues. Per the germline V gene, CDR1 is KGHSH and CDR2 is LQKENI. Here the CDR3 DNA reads TGTGCCAGCTCCCGGGTCGGGACAGTCTCCTACGAGCAGTACTTC. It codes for CASSRVGTVSYEQYF.

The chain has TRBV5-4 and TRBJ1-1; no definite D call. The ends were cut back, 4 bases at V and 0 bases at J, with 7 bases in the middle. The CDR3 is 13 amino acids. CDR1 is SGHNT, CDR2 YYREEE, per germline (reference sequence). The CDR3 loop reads CASSVDMNTEAFF. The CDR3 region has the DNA TGTGCCAGCAGCGTCGACATGAACACTGAAGCTTTCTTT.

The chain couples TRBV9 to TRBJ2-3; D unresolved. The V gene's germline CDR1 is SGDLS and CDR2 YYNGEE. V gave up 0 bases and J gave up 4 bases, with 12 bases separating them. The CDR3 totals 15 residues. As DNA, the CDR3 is TGTGCCAGCAGCGTAGGGCCCTCTAGTTCAGATACGCAGTATTTT. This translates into CASSVGPSSSDTQYF.

The CDR3 is CATSSNQGYEQYF. CDR3 DNA sequence: TGTGCCACCAGCAGCAACCAGGGCTACGAGCAGTACTTC. The chain recombines TRBV15 with TRBJ2-7; D may be TRBD1 (5 bases). Germline-derived CDR1 and CDR2 are LNHNV and YYDKDF (reference sequence). The CDR3 is 13 residues long. Trimming removed 3 bases at V and 3 bases at J, with 9 bases between.

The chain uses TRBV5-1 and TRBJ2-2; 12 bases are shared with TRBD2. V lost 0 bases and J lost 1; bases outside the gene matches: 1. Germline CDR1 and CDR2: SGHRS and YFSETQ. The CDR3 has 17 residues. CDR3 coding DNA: TGCGCCAGCAGCTTGGGGACTAGCGGGATGAACACCGGGGAGCTGTTTTTT. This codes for CASSLGTSGMNTGELFF.

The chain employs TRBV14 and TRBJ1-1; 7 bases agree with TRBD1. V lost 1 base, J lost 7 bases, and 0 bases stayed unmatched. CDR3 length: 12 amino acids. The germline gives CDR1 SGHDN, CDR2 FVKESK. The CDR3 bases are TGTGCCAGCAGCCAAGCAGGGGGTGAAGCTTTCTTT. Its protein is CASSQAGGEAFF.